This TCR beta chain is drawn from a study of T-cell memory formation after mild COVID-19. TCRdb used MiXCR to reprocess the 5' RACE reads, holding one entry per CDR3 protein. Of around 260,000 distinct CDR3 sequences in the sample, 16% were seen once. On this clonotype: The target antigen is unknown.

CDR3 length equals 14 residues. V lost 5 bases, J lost 4 bases, and 14 bases lay in between. Germline V gene data show CDR1 as LNHDA and CDR2 as SQIVND (reference sequence). Study findings and constraints: The main location of contracting CD4+ clones was CM and EM, and that of contracting CD8+ clones was EMRA.

The specimen was PBMCs or a T cell subset sorted from them (not recorded which). The rearrangement joins TRBV19 to TRBJ1-2; D unclear. This TCR was sampled from a man between 18 and 29 years old who had mild COVID-19 (a few samples of this study predate the infection). Cell type and time point are not known. CDR3 sequence (DNA): TGTGCCAGTAGTCCGATCCGGGAGGCCTATGGCTACACCTTC. Amino acids: CASSPIREAYGYTF.